This T cell receptor beta chain derives from a study of vaccination and CD4 T cells after COVID-19. Sample treatment: approximately nine-day PBMC culture with coronavirus spike peptide pools or control peptides (ViraFEST assay). In this sample, this clonotype turned up a few times. Its cognate antigen is unknown. Germline V lookup: CDR1 DFQATT, CDR2 SNEGSKA (reference sequence). With 0 bases clipped from V and 4 bases from J, the junction kept 8 bases outside the gene matches. The CDR3 consists of 16 residues. CD4+ T cells that had been cultured provided DNA sequenced with the Oncomine TCR Beta short-read assay. TCRdb passed the PCR reads through MiXCR, listing each CDR3 protein once. The data contain around 15,000 distinct CDR3 sequences, 45% to 55% of them singletons.

The material was CD4+ T cells from blood, cultured in vitro, obtained before SARS-CoV-2 vaccination. The gene calls are TRBV20-1 and TRBJ2-3, with 9 bases matching TRBD2. The TCR comes from a human donor who had recovered from COVID-19. CDR3 loop: CSARDWAGGSPDTQYF. Here the CDR3 DNA reads TGCAGTGCTAGAGATTGGGCGGGGGGGAGCCCAGATACGCAGTATTTT.